This T cell receptor beta chain was recovered during a study of blood T cell repertoires in COVID-19. Only in-frame clones appear in the TCRdb table, and some are missing; sequencing was by immunoSEQ multiplex PCR. The profile shows around 320,000 clones, almost 90% of them singletons. Trimming took 4 bases from V and 4 from J, leaving 17 bases between them. The CDR3 sequence is 15 residues long. Germline loops: CDR1 SGHDT, CDR2 YYEEEE. The J gene is TRBJ2-5, the V gene TRBV5-6; possibly TRBD1 for D (5 bases). The source of this sequence is a woman under 30 with acute COVID-19. Sample: PBMCs or T cells enriched from blood (not recorded which). As DNA, the CDR3 is TGTGCCAGCAGCGGATCGGACACGACCAGAGAGACCCAGTACTTC. Amino acids: CASSGSDTTRETQYF.